The 7 T cell receptor beta chains presented below share a single source sample, sequenced in a study of T cell repertoires in cytomegalovirus infection. Antigen specificity for these receptors is unknown. TCRdb fed the reads into MiXCR, producing one record per CDR3 protein. The table has around 710,000 distinct CDR3 sequences, around 29% seen once. Specimen: cultured CD8+ T cells from PBMCs, collected from culture after CMV antigen stimulation. These receptors all come from a human donor in good health (CMV status not recorded). Some clones in this sample may be carry-over from other donors' samples.

This clonotype was counted a few times. The chain couples TRBV12-3 or TRBV12-4 to TRBJ2-2, with 7 nucleotides matching TRBD2. V gave up 5 bases and J gave up 2 bases; unmatched junction bases: 5. The CDR3 sequence is 15 residues long. The CDR3 nucleotides are TGTGCCAGCAGTCACCGGGACTACAACACCGGGGAGCTGTTTTTT. Encoded protein: CASSHRDYNTGELFF.

This clonotype came up many times. V and J are TRBV7-6 and TRBJ2-7; 11 nucleotides align to TRBD2. The ends lost 5 bases at V and 4 bases at J; junction bases unmatched: 7. The CDR3 is 15 residues long. CDR1 and CDR2 from the germline V gene are SGHVS and FNYEAQ. The CDR3 DNA sequence: TGTGCCAGCAGCCCGGGACTAGCGGAAATTTACGAGCAGTACTTC. It codes for CASSPGLAEIYEQYF.

Only a few counts were recorded for this clonotype. The chain uses TRBV27 and TRBJ2-3, with 8 bases that match TRBD2. Germline CDR1 and CDR2: MNHEY and SMNVEV (reference sequence). This CDR3 region has 17 residues. J lost 2 bases, V lost 5 bases, and 12 bases had no gene match. The CDR3 coding sequence is TGTGCCAGCAGTCCCCCCGGGACTAGTTCGCCCACAGATACGCAGTATTTT. It translates to CASSPPGTSSPTDTQYF.

There are many counts of this clonotype. The chain recombines TRBV7-8 with TRBJ2-3, with 8 nucleotides matching TRBD2. CDR3 length: 15 amino acids. V shed 5 bases, J shed 1 base, and the junction held 5 bases outside the gene matches. The germline gives CDR1 SGHVS, CDR2 FQNEAQ. The CDR3 bases are TGTGCCAGCAGCCCCGGGCGGGGGGGCACAGATACGCAGTATTTT. Translated: CASSPGRGGTDTQYF.

V gene TRBV27 combines with J gene TRBJ1-2; weak D call: TRBD1 (5 bases). V was trimmed by 5 bases and J by 6 bases, leaving 13 bases between them. Germline V gene sequence: CDR1 MNHEY, CDR2 SMNVEV (reference sequence). This CDR3 is 13 amino acids long. As DNA, the CDR3 is TGTGCCAGCAGTGGGGGGTTTACGGATGGCTACACCTTC. This sequence encodes CASSGGFTDGYTF.

The chain has TRBV6-1 and TRBJ1-4, with 10 bases identical to TRBD1. The CDR3 covers 16 residues. Germline values: CDR1 MNHNS, CDR2 SASEGT. The V gene end was trimmed by 2 bases and the J gene end by 7 bases; junction bases not matched to a gene: 7. In DNA form, the CDR3 reads TGTGCCAGCAGTGAACCAAGACAGGGGGCGGTTGAAAAACTGTTTTTT. Protein sequence: CASSEPRQGAVEKLFF.

This sequence joins TRBV24-1 and TRBJ2-3, with unresolved D. CDR3 length: 15 residues. Trimming cost V 7 bases and J 0 bases, with 13 bases left between them. Germline loops: CDR1 KGHDR, CDR2 SFDVKD. For the CDR3, the DNA is TGTGCCACCAGACCTCAGGTGGCGAGCACAGATACGCAGTATTTT. It codes for CATRPQVASTDTQYF.